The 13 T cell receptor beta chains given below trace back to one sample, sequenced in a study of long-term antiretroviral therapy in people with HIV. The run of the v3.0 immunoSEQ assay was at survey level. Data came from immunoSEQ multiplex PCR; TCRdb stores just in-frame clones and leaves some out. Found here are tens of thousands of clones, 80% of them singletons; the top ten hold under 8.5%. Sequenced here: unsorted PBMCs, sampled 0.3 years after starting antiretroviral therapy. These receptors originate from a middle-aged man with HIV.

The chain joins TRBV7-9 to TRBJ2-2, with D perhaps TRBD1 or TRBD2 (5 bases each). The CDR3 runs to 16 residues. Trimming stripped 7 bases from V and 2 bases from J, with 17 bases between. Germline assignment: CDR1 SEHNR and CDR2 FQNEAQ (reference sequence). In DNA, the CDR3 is TGTGCCAGCACCTCTCCTCTGGGACGAAACACCGGGGAGCTGTTTTTT. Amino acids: CASTSPLGRNTGELFF.

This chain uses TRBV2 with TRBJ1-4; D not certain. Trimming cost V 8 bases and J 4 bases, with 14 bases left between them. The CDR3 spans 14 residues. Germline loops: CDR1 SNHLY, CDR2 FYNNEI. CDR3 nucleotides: TGTGCCAGCGTCTTTGAGCCTCTTAATGAAAAACTGTTTTTT. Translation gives CASVFEPLNEKLFF.

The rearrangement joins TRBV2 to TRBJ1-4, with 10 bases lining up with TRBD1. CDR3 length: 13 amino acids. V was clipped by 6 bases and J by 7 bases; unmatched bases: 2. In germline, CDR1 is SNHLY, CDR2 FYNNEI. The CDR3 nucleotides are TGTGCCAGCAGCCGGGACAGGGGTGAAAAACTGTTTTTT. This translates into CASSRDRGEKLFF.

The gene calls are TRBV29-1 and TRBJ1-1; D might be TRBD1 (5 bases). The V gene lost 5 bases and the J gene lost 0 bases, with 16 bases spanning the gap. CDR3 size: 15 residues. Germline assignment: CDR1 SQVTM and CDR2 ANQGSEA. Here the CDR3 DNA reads TGCAGCGTTTCCTCGGGGTGGGGGATGAACACTGAAGCTTTCTTT. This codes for CSVSSGWGMNTEAFF.

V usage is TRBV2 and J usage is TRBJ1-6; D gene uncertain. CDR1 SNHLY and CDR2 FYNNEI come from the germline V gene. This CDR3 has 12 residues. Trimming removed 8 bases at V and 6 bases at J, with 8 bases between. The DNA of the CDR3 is TGTGCCAGCCAAACGGCTAATTCACCCCTCCACTTT. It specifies CASQTANSPLHF.

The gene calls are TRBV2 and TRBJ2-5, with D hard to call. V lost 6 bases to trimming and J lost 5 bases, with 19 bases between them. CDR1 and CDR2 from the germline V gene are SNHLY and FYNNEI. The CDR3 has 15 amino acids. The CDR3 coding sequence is TGTGCCAGCAGGGAGATGGGGAATGGGTTGGAGACCCAGTACTTC. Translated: CASREMGNGLETQYF.

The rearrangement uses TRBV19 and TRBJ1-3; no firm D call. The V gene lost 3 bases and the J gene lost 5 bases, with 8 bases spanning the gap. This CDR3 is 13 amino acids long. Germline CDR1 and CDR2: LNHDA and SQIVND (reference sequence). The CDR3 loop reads CASSMDGRNTIYF. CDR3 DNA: TGTGCCAGTAGTATGGACGGCCGAAACACCATATATTTT.

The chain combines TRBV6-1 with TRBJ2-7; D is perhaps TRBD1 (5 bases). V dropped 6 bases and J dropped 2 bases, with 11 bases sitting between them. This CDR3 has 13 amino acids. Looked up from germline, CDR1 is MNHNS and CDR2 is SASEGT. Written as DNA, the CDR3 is TGTGCCAGCAGCACCGACAGCGCCTACGAGCAGTACTTC. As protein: CASSTDSAYEQYF.

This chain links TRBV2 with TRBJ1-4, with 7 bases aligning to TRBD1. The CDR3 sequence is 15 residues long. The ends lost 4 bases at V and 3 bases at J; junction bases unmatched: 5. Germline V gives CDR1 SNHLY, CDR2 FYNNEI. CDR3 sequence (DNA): TGTGCCAGCAGTGGGGCGACAGGGTCTAATGAAAAACTGTTTTTT. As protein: CASSGATGSNEKLFF.

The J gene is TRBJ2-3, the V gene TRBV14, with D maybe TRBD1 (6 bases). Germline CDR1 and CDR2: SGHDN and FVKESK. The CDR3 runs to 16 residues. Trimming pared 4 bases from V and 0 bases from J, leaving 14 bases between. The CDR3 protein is CASSRLWTASTDTQYF. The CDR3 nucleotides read TGTGCCAGCAGCCGCCTGTGGACAGCGAGCACAGATACGCAGTATTTT.

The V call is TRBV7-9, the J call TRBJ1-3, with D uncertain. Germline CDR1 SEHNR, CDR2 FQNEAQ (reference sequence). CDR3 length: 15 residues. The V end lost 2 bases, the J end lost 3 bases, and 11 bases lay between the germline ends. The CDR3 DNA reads TGTGCCAGCAGCTTATGGGGTTCCCTTGGAAACACCATATATTTT. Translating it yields CASSLWGSLGNTIYF.

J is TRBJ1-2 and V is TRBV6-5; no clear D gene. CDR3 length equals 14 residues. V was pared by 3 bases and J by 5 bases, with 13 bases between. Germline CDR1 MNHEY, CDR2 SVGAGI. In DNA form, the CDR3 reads TGTGCCAGCAGTTATGAGCCGTTTCTTTATGGCTACACCTTC. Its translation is CASSYEPFLYGYTF.

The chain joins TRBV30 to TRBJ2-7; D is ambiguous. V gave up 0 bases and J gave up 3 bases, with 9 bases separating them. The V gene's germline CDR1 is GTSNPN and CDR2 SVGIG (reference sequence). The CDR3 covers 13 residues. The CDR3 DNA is TGTGCCTGGAGTGTGCCCGAAGTCTACGAGCAGTACTTC. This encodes CAWSVPEVYEQYF. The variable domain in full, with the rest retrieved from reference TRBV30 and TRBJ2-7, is SQTIHQWPATLVQPVGSPLSLECTVEGTSNPNLYWYRQAAGRGLQLLFYSVGIGQISSEVPQNLSASRPQDRQFILSSKKLLLSDSGFYLCAWSVPEVYEQYFGPGTRLTVT.